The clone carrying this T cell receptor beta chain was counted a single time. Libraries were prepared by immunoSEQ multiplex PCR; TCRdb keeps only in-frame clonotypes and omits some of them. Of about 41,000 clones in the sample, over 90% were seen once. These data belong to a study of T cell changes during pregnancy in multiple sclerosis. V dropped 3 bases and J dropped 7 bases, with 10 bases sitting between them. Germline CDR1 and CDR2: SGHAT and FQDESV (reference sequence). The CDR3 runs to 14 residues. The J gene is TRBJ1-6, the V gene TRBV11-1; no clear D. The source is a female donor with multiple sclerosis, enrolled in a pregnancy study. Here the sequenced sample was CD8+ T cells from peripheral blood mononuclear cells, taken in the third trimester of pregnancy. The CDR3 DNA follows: TGTGCCAGCAGCTTCGGGAGTGTAAATTCACCCCTCCACTTT. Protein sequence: CASSFGSVNSPLHF. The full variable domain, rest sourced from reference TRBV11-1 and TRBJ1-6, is EAEVAQSPRYKITEKSQAVAFWCDPISGHATLYWYRQILGQGPELLVQFQDESVVDDSQLPKDRFSAERLKGVDSTLKIQPAELGDSAMYLCASSFGSVNSPLHFGNGTRLTVT.